The next 9 T cell receptor beta chains were all read from a single sample in a study of blood T cell repertoires in COVID-19. This table comes from immunoSEQ multiplex PCR, and its TCRdb copy is limited to in-frame clones, with some not included. The table lists about 200,000 clones, approximately 84% of them singletons, with 15% in the top ten. Material for sequencing was PBMCs or T cells enriched from blood (not recorded which). These receptors all come from a man in his forties who had recovered from COVID-19.

The V gene is TRBV12-5, the J gene TRBJ2-2, with D tentatively TRBD1 (6 bases). The CDR3 consists of 15 residues. Trimming removed 7 bases at V and 3 bases at J, with 15 bases between. Germline V CDR1 and CDR2: LGHNT, FRNRAP. In nucleotides, the CDR3 is TGTGCTAGTGCCCCCCGGGACACCGACACCGGGGAGCTGTTTTTT. Its translation is CASAPRDTDTGELFF.

In this sample, this clone turned up a few times. This chain links TRBV5-4 with TRBJ2-7; D is possibly TRBD1 (5 bases). CDR1 is SGHNT, CDR2 YYREEE, per germline (reference sequence). CDR3 length: 14 residues. Between the trimmed V and J ends, which lost 1 base and 4 bases, there was a span of 12 bases. The CDR3 sequence: CASSLRTGRYEQYF. DNA of the CDR3: TGTGCCAGCAGCTTGAGAACAGGCCGATACGAGCAGTACTTC.

The CDR3 is CASGPIGSPTRGNTIYF. CDR3 in DNA: TGTGCCAGCGGCCCAATCGGGAGCCCCACGCGGGGAAACACCATATATTTT. The chain employs TRBV28 and TRBJ1-3; D gene uncertain. This CDR3 region has 17 residues. Germline V gives CDR1 MDHEN, CDR2 SYDVKM. The V gene lost 8 bases and the J gene lost 4 bases, with 24 bases spanning the gap.

This sequence joins TRBV5-4 and TRBJ2-7; TRBD1 is a possible D gene (5 bases). Germline CDR1 SGHNT, CDR2 YYREEE (reference sequence). This CDR3 has 14 amino acids. Trimming removed 2 bases at V and 3 bases at J, with 12 bases between. The CDR3 DNA reads as TGTGCCAGCAGCTTAGGTCTGACAGTCTACGAGCAGTACTTC. Translating it yields CASSLGLTVYEQYF.

This rearrangement joins TRBV2 to TRBJ2-7, with 11 bases fitting TRBD2. CDR1 and CDR2 from the germline V gene are SNHLY and FYNNEI. This CDR3 is 16 amino acids long. J was trimmed by 2 bases and V by 6 bases; bases with no gene match: 9. The CDR3, as DNA: TGTGCCAGCAGGAGGGGCCCGGGACTAGCGGCCTACGAGCAGTACTTC. Translating it yields CASRRGPGLAAYEQYF. Drawing the rest from reference TRBV2 and TRBJ2-7, the complete variable domain is EPEVTQTPSHQVTQMGQEVILRCVPISNHLYFYWYRQILGQKVEFLVSFYNNEISEKSEIFDDQFSVERPDGSNFTLKIRSTKLEDSAMYFCASRRGPGLAAYEQYFGPGTRLTVT.

This chain connects TRBV5-5 to TRBJ1-5; TRBD1 is a possible D gene (5 bases). The CDR3 consists of 14 residues. Trimming removed 3 bases at V and 6 bases at J, with 13 bases between. Germline loops: CDR1 SGHKS, CDR2 YYEKEE (reference sequence). CDR3 nucleotides: TGTGCCAGCAGCTCGAGCGGGGGGAGTCAGCCCCAGCATTTT. Translation: CASSSSGGSQPQHF.

The V gene is TRBV5-5, the J gene TRBJ2-3; TRBD1 is a possible D gene (5 bases). This CDR3 is built from 13 residues. Germline V CDR1 and CDR2: SGHKS, YYEKEE (reference sequence). V was shortened by 0 bases and J by 9 bases, with 11 bases between the two germline ends. The CDR3 spells CASSLAGQGTQYF. The DNA of the CDR3 is TGTGCCAGCAGCTTGGCCGGACAAGGGACGCAGTATTTT.

V is TRBV3-1 (or the pseudogene TRBV3-2) and J is TRBJ2-2, with unresolved D. The CDR3 sequence is 14 residues long. From germline, CDR1 is LGHDT and CDR2 YNNKEL (reference sequence). The ends were cut back, 1 base at V and 4 bases at J, with 7 bases in the middle. DNA for the CDR3: TGTGCCAGCAGCCAAGCTGGGCGCACCGGGGAGCTGTTTTTT. As protein: CASSQAGRTGELFF.

V usage is TRBV29-1 and J usage is TRBJ2-3, with D unclear. V was clipped by 2 bases and J by 0 bases, with 9 bases between them. The CDR3 is 14 amino acids. Per the germline V gene, CDR1 is SQVTM and CDR2 is ANQGSEA. The CDR3 reads CSVEISASTDTQYF. The CDR3 coding sequence is TGCAGCGTTGAAATTAGTGCTAGCACAGATACGCAGTATTTT.